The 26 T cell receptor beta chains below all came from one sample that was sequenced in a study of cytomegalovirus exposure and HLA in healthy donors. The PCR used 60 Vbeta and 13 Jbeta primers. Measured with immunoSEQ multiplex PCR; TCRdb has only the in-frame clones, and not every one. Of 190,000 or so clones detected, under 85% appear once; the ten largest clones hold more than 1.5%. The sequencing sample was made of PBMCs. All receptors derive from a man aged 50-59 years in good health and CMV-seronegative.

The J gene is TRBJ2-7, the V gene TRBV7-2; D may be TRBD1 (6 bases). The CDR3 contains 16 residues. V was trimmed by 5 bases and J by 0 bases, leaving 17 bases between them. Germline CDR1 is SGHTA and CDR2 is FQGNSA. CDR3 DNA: TGTGCCAGCAGCGTCTCCGTAACAGGGACCTCCTACGAGCAGTACTTC. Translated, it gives CASSVSVTGTSYEQYF.

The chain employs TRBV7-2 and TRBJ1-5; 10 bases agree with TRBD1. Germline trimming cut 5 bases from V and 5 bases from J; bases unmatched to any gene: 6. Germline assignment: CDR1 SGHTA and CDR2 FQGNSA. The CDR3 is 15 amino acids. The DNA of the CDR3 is TGTGCCAGCAGCCCACGGACAGGGGGGGATCAGCCCCAGCATTTT. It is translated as CASSPRTGGDQPQHF.

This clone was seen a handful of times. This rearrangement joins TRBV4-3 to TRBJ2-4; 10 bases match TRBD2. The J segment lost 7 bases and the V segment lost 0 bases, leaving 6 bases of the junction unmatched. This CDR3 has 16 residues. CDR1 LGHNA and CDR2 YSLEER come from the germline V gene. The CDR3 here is CASSQDVSSGGNIQYF. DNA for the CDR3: TGCGCCAGCAGCCAAGATGTGTCTAGCGGGGGCAACATTCAGTACTTC.

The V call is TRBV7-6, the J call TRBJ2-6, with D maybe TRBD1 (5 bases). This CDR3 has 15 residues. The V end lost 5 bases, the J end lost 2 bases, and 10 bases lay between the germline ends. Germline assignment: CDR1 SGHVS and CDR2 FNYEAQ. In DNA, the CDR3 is TGTGCCAGCAGCCCGACACAGGCTGGGGCCAACGTCCTGACTTTC. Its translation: CASSPTQAGANVLTF.

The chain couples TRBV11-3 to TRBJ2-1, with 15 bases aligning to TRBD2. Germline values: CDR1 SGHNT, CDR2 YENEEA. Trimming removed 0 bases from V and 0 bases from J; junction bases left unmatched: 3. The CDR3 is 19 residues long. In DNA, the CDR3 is TGTGCCAGCAGCTTAGACGGGACTAGCGGGGGGACCTCCTACAATGAGCAGTTCTTC. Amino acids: CASSLDGTSGGTSYNEQFF.

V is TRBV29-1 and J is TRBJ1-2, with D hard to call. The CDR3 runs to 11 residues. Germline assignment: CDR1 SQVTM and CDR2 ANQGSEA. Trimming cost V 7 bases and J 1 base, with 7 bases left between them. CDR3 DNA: TGCAGCGGGGCAGATAACTATGGCTACACCTTC. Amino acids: CSGADNYGYTF.

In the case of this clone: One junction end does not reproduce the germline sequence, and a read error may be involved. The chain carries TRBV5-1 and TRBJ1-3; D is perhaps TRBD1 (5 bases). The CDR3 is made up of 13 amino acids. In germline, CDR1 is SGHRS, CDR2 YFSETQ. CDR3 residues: CASQVTAGDTIYF. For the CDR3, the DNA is TGCGCCTCTCAGGTGACAGCTGGAGACACCATATATTTT.

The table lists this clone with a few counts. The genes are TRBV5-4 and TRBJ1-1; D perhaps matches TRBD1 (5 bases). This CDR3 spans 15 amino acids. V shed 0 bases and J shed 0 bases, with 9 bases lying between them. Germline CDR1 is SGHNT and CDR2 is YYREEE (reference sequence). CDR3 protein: CASSLAVGVNTEAFF. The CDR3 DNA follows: TGTGCCAGCAGCTTGGCTGTAGGGGTGAACACTGAAGCTTTCTTT.

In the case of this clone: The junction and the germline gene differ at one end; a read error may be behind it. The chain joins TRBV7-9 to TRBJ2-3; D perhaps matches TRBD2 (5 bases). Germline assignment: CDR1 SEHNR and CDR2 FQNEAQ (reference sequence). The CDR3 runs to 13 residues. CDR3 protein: CSSSPSWADTQYF. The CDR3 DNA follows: TGTTCCAGCTCGCCTAGCTGGGCAGATACGCAGTATTTT.

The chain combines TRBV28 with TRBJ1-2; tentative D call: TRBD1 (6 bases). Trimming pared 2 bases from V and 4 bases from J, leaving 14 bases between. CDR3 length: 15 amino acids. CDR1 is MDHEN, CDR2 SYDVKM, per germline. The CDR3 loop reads CASSLEGGSVYGYTF. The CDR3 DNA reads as TGTGCCAGCAGTTTAGAGGGGGGGTCCGTCTATGGCTACACCTTC.

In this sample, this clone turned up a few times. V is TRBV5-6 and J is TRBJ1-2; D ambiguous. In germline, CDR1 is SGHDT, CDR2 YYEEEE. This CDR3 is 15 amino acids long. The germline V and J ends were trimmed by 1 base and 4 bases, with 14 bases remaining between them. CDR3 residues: CASSLQVGSIYGYTF. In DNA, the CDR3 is TGTGCCAGCAGCTTGCAGGTTGGGTCAATCTATGGCTACACCTTC.

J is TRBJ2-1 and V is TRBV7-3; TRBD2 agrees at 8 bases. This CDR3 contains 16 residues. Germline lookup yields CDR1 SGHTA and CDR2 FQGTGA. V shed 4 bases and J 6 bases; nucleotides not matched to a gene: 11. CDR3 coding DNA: TGTGCCAGCAGCTCAGGGGATAGCGGGATCTCCAATGAGCAGTTCTTC. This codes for CASSSGDSGISNEQFF.

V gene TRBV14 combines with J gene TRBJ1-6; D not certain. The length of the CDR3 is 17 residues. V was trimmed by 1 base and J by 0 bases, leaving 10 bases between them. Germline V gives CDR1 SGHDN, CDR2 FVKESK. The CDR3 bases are TGTGCCAGCAGCCAAGGAGTTTCTGTCTCCTATAATTCACCCCTCCACTTT. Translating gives CASSQGVSVSYNSPLHF.

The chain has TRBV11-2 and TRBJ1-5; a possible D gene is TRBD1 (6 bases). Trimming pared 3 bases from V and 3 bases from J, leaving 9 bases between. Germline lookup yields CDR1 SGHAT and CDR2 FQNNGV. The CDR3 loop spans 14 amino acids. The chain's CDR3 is CASSFGQTNQPQHF. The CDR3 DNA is TGTGCCAGCAGCTTTGGACAGACCAATCAGCCCCAGCATTTT.

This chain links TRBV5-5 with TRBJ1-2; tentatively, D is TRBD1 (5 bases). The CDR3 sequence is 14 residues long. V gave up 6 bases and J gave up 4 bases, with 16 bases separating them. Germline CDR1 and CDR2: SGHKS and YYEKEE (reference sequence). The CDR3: CASKVEQAPYGYTF. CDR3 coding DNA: TGTGCCAGCAAAGTCGAACAGGCCCCCTATGGCTACACCTTC.

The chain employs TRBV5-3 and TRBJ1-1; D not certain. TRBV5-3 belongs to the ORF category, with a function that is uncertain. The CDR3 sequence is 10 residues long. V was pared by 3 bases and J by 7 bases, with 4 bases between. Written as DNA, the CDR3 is TGTGCCAGAAGCTACGGTGAAGCTTTCTTT. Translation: CARSYGEAFF.

The CDR3 region has the DNA TGTGCCAGCAGCTCGGGACTAGCGGGAGTATACGAGCAGTACTTC. Its translation is CASSSGLAGVYEQYF. The chain carries TRBV7-2 and TRBJ2-7, with TRBD2 identical over 14 bases. The germline V gene has CDR1 SGHTA and CDR2 FQGNSA. Trimming removed 4 bases from V and 4 bases from J; junction bases left unmatched: 3. The CDR3 spans 15 residues.

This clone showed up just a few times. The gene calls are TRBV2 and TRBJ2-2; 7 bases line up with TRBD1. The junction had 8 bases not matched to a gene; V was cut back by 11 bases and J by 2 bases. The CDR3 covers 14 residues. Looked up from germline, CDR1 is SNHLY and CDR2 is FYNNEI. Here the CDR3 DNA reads TGTGCCGGAAGGACAGGCAGTAACACCGGGGAGCTGTTTTTT. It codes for CAGRTGSNTGELFF.

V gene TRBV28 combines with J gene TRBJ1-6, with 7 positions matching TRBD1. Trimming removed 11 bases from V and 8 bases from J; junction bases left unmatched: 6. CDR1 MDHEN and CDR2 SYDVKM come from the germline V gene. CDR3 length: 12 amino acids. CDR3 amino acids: CAGGTAYSPLHF. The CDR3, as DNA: TGTGCCGGAGGGACAGCCTATTCACCCCTCCACTTT.

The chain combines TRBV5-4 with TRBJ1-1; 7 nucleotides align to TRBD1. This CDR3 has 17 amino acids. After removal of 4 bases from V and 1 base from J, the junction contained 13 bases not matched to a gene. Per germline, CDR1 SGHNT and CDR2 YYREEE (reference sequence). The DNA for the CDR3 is TGTGCCAGCAGCCGGGGGGGGAGGGGGCTTGGGAACACTGAAGCTTTCTTT. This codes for CASSRGGRGLGNTEAFF.

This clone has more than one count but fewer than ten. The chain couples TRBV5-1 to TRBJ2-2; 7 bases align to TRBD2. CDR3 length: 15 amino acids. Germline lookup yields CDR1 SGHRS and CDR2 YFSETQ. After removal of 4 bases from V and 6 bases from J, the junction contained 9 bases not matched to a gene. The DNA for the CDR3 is TGCGCCAGCAGCAAGCGGGACTACGGTCCCGGGGAGCTGTTTTTT. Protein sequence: CASSKRDYGPGELFF. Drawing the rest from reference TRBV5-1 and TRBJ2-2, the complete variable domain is KAGVTQTPRYLIKTRGQQVTLSCSPISGHRSVSWYQQTPGQGLQFLFEYFSETQRNKGNFPGRFSGRQFSNSRSEMNVSTLELGDSALYLCASSKRDYGPGELFFGEGSRLTVL.

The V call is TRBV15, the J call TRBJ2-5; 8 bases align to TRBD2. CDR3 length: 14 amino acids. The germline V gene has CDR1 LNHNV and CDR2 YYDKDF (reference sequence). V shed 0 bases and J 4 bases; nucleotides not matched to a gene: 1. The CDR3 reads CATSRDGTRETQYF. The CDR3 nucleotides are TGTGCCACCAGCAGAGATGGGACTAGAGAGACCCAGTACTTC. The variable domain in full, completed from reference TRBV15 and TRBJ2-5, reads DAMVIQNPRYQVTQFGKPVTLSCSQTLNHNVMYWYQQKSSQAPKLLFHYYDKDFNNEADTPDNFQSRRPNTSFCFLDIRSPGLGDTAMYLCATSRDGTRETQYFGPGTRLLVL.

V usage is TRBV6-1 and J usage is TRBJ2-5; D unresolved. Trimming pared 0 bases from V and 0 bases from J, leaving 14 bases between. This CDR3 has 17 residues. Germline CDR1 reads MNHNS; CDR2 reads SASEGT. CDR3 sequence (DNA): TGTGCCAGCAGTGAAGCGCGCTCCCCCTCGTACCAAGAGACCCAGTACTTC. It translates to CASSEARSPSYQETQYF.

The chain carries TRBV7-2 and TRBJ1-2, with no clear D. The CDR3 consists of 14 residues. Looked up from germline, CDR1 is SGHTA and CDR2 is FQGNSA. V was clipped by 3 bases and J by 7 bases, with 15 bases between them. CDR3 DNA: TGTGCCAGCAGCTTTTCGAGAGGGCGGGGTGGCTACACCTTC. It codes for CASSFSRGRGGYTF.

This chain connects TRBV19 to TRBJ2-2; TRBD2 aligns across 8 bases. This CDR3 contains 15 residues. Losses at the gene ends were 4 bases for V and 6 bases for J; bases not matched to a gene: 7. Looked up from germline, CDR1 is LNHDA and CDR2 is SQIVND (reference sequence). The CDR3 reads CASSTETSVSGELFF. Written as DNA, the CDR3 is TGTGCCAGTAGTACCGAGACTAGCGTTTCCGGGGAGCTGTTTTTT.

This CDR3 reads CASSPRAGGDGYTF. CDR3 coding DNA: TGCGCCAGCAGCCCGAGAGCAGGGGGAGATGGCTACACCTTC. The chain uses TRBV5-1 and TRBJ1-2; 7 nucleotides agree with TRBD1. Germline CDR1 is SGHRS and CDR2 is YFSETQ. Trimming at V came to 4 bases and at J to 6 bases, leaving 9 bases not matched to a gene. The length of the CDR3 is 14 residues. The full variable domain, with the rest looked up from reference TRBV5-1 and TRBJ1-2, is KAGVTQTPRYLIKTRGQQVTLSCSPISGHRSVSWYQQTPGQGLQFLFEYFSETQRNKGNFPGRFSGRQFSNSRSEMNVSTLELGDSALYLCASSPRAGGDGYTFGSGTRLTVV.